Below are 6 T cell receptor beta chains sequenced from a single sample in a study of pediatric ulcerative colitis. Rectal tissue came from one to two pinch biopsies taken at colonoscopy. Data came from immunoSEQ multiplex PCR; TCRdb stores just in-frame clones and leaves some out. The profile shows about 12,000 clones, 60% to 80% of them singletons. The sequencing sample was made of gut tissue. These receptors originate from a boy younger than 18 who was a control in a study of pediatric ulcerative colitis.

As to this clone: Because the CDR3's place on the DNA is in doubt, the DNA is left out and the CDR3 is given as listed by TCRdb. The chain is built from TRBV7-8 and TRBJ1-2. The CDR3 length is 15 residues, termini included. CDR1 and CDR2 from the germline V gene are SGHVS and FQNEAQ. CDR3 sequence reads: CASSFLERANYGYTF.

This chain links TRBV9 with TRBJ2-2, with 7 bases that match TRBD2. CDR1 and CDR2 (germline): SGDLS, YYNGEE. V was clipped by 0 bases and J by 1 base; unmatched bases: 3. CDR3 length: 16 amino acids. The CDR3 DNA reads as TGTGCCAGCAGCGTAGGGGCTAGCGGGAACACCGGGGAGCTGTTTTTT. As protein: CASSVGASGNTGELFF.

This clone occurred once. The chain uses TRBV18 and TRBJ2-7; no firm D call. Trimming took off 3 bases at V and 1 base at J, with 13 bases between the two ends. The CDR3 sequence is 15 residues long. Germline V CDR1 and CDR2: KGHSH, LQKENI. CDR3 loop: CASSPFIRDSYEQYF. The CDR3 DNA reads as TGTGCCAGCTCACCGTTTATAAGGGATTCCTACGAGCAGTACTTC.

The rearrangement links TRBV6-6 to TRBJ2-3, with TRBD1 identical over 10 bases. The CDR3 is made up of 16 amino acids. Trimming cost V 5 bases and J 1 base; bases outside gene matches: 6. Germline V gives CDR1 MNHNY, CDR2 SVGAGI (reference sequence). CDR3: CASSLRTGGGTDTQYF. CDR3 nucleotide sequence: TGTGCCAGCAGTCTGAGGACAGGGGGAGGCACAGATACGCAGTATTTT.

This clone was counted a few times. The chain carries TRBV7-9 and TRBJ2-1; 10 bases fit TRBD2. V lost 5 bases, J lost 2 bases, and 12 bases stayed unmatched. Germline-derived CDR1 and CDR2 are SEHNR and FQNEAQ (reference sequence). The CDR3 is made up of 18 amino acids. The CDR3, as DNA: TGTGCCAGCAGCGCCACTAGCGGGATAGACCAACCCTACAATGAGCAGTTCTTC. Encoded protein: CASSATSGIDQPYNEQFF.

The gene calls are TRBV4-2 and TRBJ2-5, with 9 bases fitting TRBD2. This CDR3 has 15 residues. The germline gives CDR1 LGHNA, CDR2 YNFKEQ. V lost 4 bases to trimming and J lost 9 bases; unmatched junction nucleotides: 12. CDR3 in DNA: TGTGCCAGCAGCCCTACGCGGGAGGGTCCCGCGTCCCAGTACTTC. Translating gives CASSPTREGPASQYF.